The 29 T cell receptor beta chains below all came from one sample that was sequenced in a study of CD8+ T cells in alopecia areata. It was cDNA, reverse transcribed from extracted RNA, that served as the sequencing template. Sequencing used immunoSEQ multiplex PCR; TCRdb keeps in-frame clones, though not all of them. The sample includes 150,000 to 200,000 clones, 50% to 60% of them seen just once. Treatment denoted: oral pan-JAK inhibitor, 5-10 mg twice daily. The starting material was CD4+ T cells sorted from blood, obtained at week 4, from a patient treated with tofacitinib. Every receptor here comes from a human donor with alopecia areata.

This chain connects TRBV29-1 to TRBJ1-6, with 7 bases lining up with TRBD1. Germline loops: CDR1 SQVTM, CDR2 ANQGSEA. This CDR3 has 16 amino acids. Trimming removed 3 bases from V and 6 bases from J; junction bases left unmatched: 11. This chain's CDR3 is CSVDRQGGPFNSPLHF. CDR3 bases: TGCAGCGTTGACCGCCAGGGGGGTCCCTTTAATTCACCCCTCCACTTT.

The rearrangement joins TRBV18 to TRBJ2-7; 7 nucleotides align to TRBD1. The CDR3 loop spans 12 amino acids. V was clipped by 4 bases and J by 6 bases; unmatched bases: 3. Per the germline V gene, CDR1 is KGHSH and CDR2 is LQKENI. The CDR3 region has the DNA TGTGCCAGCTCACGACAGGGTAGCGAGCAGTACTTC. It yields the protein CASSRQGSEQYF.

This clone occurred once. This chain uses TRBV30 with TRBJ1-5, with D perhaps TRBD1 (5 bases). Trimming cost V 3 bases and J 0 bases, with 9 bases left between them. The CDR3 length is 14 residues. The germline V gene has CDR1 GTSNPN and CDR2 SVGIG (reference sequence). For the CDR3, the DNA is TGTGCCTGGAGAGTCAGGGCTAGCAATCAGCCCCAGCATTTT. This sequence encodes CAWRVRASNQPQHF.

This rearrangement joins TRBV6-6 to TRBJ1-5; a possible D gene is TRBD1 (6 bases). CDR3 length: 16 residues. Germline V CDR1 and CDR2: MNHNY, SVGAGI (reference sequence). Trimming removed 6 bases at V and 4 bases at J, with 19 bases between. The CDR3 region has the DNA TGTGCCAGCAGGGCTAGACGGGACACCTTAAATCAGCCCCAGCATTTT. Protein: CASRARRDTLNQPQHF.

CDR3 sequence: CASSLLGGTNEKLFF. In DNA form, the CDR3 reads TGCGCCAGCAGCTTGTTGGGGGGTACTAATGAAAAACTGTTTTTT. The J gene is TRBJ1-4, the V gene TRBV5-1, with TRBD1 as a possible D gene (5 bases). CDR3 length equals 15 residues. Germline lookup yields CDR1 SGHRS and CDR2 YFSETQ. Trimming took 1 base from V and 2 from J, leaving 9 bases between them.

This CDR3 reads CASKDGNVYGYTF. The CDR3 region has the DNA TGTGCCAGCAAAGACGGCAATGTCTATGGCTACACCTTC. This chain links TRBV2 with TRBJ1-2; D not resolved. This CDR3 comprises 13 residues. V was shortened by 7 bases and J by 4 bases, with 13 bases between the two germline ends. CDR1 SNHLY and CDR2 FYNNEI come from the germline V gene.

This clone appeared a few times. The chain recombines TRBV23-1 with TRBJ2-7; weak D call: TRBD1 (6 bases). TRBV23-1 is sorted into the ORF group, with uncertain function. Trimming took off 3 bases at V and 0 bases at J, with 18 bases between the two ends. CDR3 length equals 17 residues. CDR3 sequence: CASSQARRQESSYEQYF. CDR3 bases: TGCGCCAGCAGTCAGGCCCGCAGACAGGAGAGCTCCTACGAGCAGTACTTC.

The J gene is TRBJ2-1, the V gene TRBV27; 8 bases agree with TRBD1. With V trimmed by 6 bases and J by 3 bases, 7 bases remained unmatched. Germline V gene data show CDR1 as MNHEY and CDR2 as SMNVEV (reference sequence). The CDR3 length is 15 residues. The CDR3 region is CASSFGQGFYNEQFF. The CDR3 DNA follows: TGTGCCAGCAGCTTCGGACAGGGTTTCTACAATGAGCAGTTCTTC.

In this sample, this clone turned up a few times. J is TRBJ2-7 and V is TRBV9; 11 nucleotides line up with TRBD2. CDR1 is SGDLS and CDR2 is YYNGEE in the germline V gene. The CDR3 extends over 15 amino acids. The ends lost 3 bases at V and 4 bases at J; junction bases unmatched: 6. CDR3 sequence reads: CASSAQSSGGYEQYF. CDR3 DNA sequence: TGTGCCAGCAGCGCGCAGTCTAGCGGGGGGTACGAGCAGTACTTC. The variable domain in full, with the rest retrieved from reference TRBV9 and TRBJ2-7, is DSGVTQTPKHLITATGQRVTLRCSPRSGDLSVYWYQQSLDQGLQFLIQYYNGEERAKGNILERFSAQQFPDLHSELNLSSLELGDSALYFCASSAQSSGGYEQYFGPGTRLTVT.

The V gene is TRBV7-9, the J gene TRBJ2-3; D is ambiguous. The germline V gene has CDR1 SEHNR and CDR2 FQNEAQ (reference sequence). V was trimmed by 7 bases and J by 3 bases, leaving 8 bases between them. This CDR3 spans 12 amino acids. The CDR3 loop reads CASIGLTDTQYF. The CDR3 region has the DNA TGTGCCAGCATCGGGCTAACAGATACGCAGTATTTT.

The V gene is TRBV11-1, the J gene TRBJ2-7, with D hard to call. V gave up 5 bases and J gave up 0 bases, with 11 bases separating them. The germline V gene encodes CDR1 SGHAT and CDR2 FQDESV (reference sequence). The CDR3 extends over 14 amino acids. CDR3 in DNA: TGTGCCAGCAGCCCTGACGGGTACTCCTACGAGCAGTACTTC. The encoded protein is CASSPDGYSYEQYF.

This clone has just a few counts. The V call is TRBV19, the J call TRBJ2-7, with TRBD1 matching 8 bases. V was clipped by 6 bases and J by 5 bases; unmatched bases: 6. Germline values: CDR1 LNHDA, CDR2 SQIVND (reference sequence). This CDR3 comprises 13 residues. CDR3 residues: CASSTTGANEQYF. The CDR3 coding sequence is TGTGCCAGTAGCACGACAGGGGCCAACGAGCAGTACTTC.

This chain joins TRBV7-8 and TRBJ2-7; 8 nucleotides align to TRBD1. CDR1 and CDR2 (germline): SGHVS, FQNEAQ. This CDR3 contains 13 residues. Losses at the gene ends were 8 bases for V and 6 bases for J; bases not matched to a gene: 9. The DNA of the CDR3 is TGTGCCAGCCTCTCCGGGACAGGCGGCGAGCAGTACTTC. This encodes CASLSGTGGEQYF.

This chain joins TRBV30 and TRBJ2-2; D is unresolved. The CDR3 runs 13 residues. Germline CDR1 is GTSNPN and CDR2 is SVGIG (reference sequence). V gave up 3 bases and J gave up 4 bases, with 9 bases separating them. CDR3: CAWRVRITGELFF. CDR3 DNA sequence: TGTGCCTGGAGAGTCCGAATCACCGGGGAGCTGTTTTTT.

The chain uses TRBV7-9 and TRBJ1-2, with D maybe TRBD1 (5 bases). The length of the CDR3 is 15 residues. V was pared by 4 bases and J by 7 bases, with 19 bases between. Per germline, CDR1 SEHNR and CDR2 FQNEAQ (reference sequence). The CDR3 spells CASSSRSGREVGYTF. CDR3 sequence (DNA): TGTGCCAGCAGCTCGAGATCAGGGAGGGAGGTTGGCTACACCTTC.

This clone was detected once. The V gene is TRBV2, the J gene TRBJ1-1; D gene uncertain. CDR3 length equals 14 residues. The ends were cut back, 0 bases at V and 0 bases at J, with 5 bases in the middle. CDR1 SNHLY and CDR2 FYNNEI come from the germline V gene. The chain's CDR3 is CASSEAGLNTEAFF. The CDR3 DNA reads as TGTGCCAGCAGTGAAGCGGGGTTGAACACTGAAGCTTTCTTT.

This clone was counted only a few times. V usage is TRBV10-3 and J usage is TRBJ2-1; tentatively, D is TRBD2 (5 bases). Germline assignment: CDR1 ENHRY and CDR2 SYGVKD. CDR3 size: 16 residues. The V gene lost 2 bases and the J gene lost 6 bases, with 17 bases spanning the gap. DNA for the CDR3: TGTGCCATCAGTGAGAGAAATACCCCCGAGGGCAATGAGCAGTTCTTC. Protein sequence: CAISERNTPEGNEQFF.

The chain employs TRBV30 and TRBJ2-7; D is ambiguous. The CDR3 spans 11 residues. The V and J ends lost 2 bases and 9 bases respectively, with 11 bases between them. Per the germline V gene, CDR1 is GTSNPN and CDR2 is SVGIG (reference sequence). This CDR3 is CAWSTDVVQYF. The DNA for the CDR3 is TGTGCCTGGAGTACTGATGTGGTGCAGTACTTC.

Written as DNA, the CDR3 is TGTGCCTGGATCAGACAGGGTATGAAGACCCAGTACTTC. Encoded protein: CAWIRQGMKTQYF. The genes are TRBV30 and TRBJ2-5; TRBD1 aligns across 7 bases. V shed 4 bases and J 6 bases; nucleotides not matched to a gene: 8. The CDR3 runs 13 residues. Per germline, CDR1 GTSNPN and CDR2 SVGIG (reference sequence).

The rearrangement uses TRBV2 and TRBJ1-2; no reliable D call. Germline-derived CDR1 and CDR2 are SNHLY and FYNNEI. The CDR3 consists of 14 residues. Trimming stripped 3 bases from V and 1 base from J, with 9 bases between. CDR3 residues: CASSEESLNYGYTF. CDR3 coding DNA: TGTGCCAGCAGTGAGGAGAGTCTTAACTATGGCTACACCTTC.

The chain joins TRBV25-1 to TRBJ2-1, with D hard to call. This CDR3 comprises 11 residues. V lost 4 bases and J lost 9, with 7 bases in between. Germline values: CDR1 MGHDK, CDR2 SYGVNS. As DNA, the CDR3 is TGTGCCAGCAGTGCGTTCGGTGAGCAGTTCTTC. Protein sequence: CASSAFGEQFF.

As to this clone: The sample contains more than one DNA sequence encoding this CDR3. The J gene is TRBJ2-7, the V gene TRBV29-1; 8 positions match TRBD1. Germline V gene sequence: CDR1 SQVTM, CDR2 ANQGSEA. The CDR3 has 12 residues. V was pared by 6 bases and J by 4 bases, with 5 bases of the junction left unmatched. The DNA of the CDR3 is TGCAGCGTCGTGACAGGGGTTTACGAGCAGTACTTC. Its protein product is CSVVTGVYEQYF.

Remarks on this clone: The same CDR3 is also encoded by other DNA sequences in this sample. The chain recombines TRBV5-1 with TRBJ2-7; D is ambiguous. With 1 base removed from V and 3 bases from J, the gap between germline ends came to 8 bases. The CDR3 sequence is 13 residues long. Germline CDR1 and CDR2: SGHRS and YFSETQ. Here the CDR3 DNA reads TGCGCCAGCAGCTTGTCCGGAGACTACGAGCAGTACTTC. It translates to CASSLSGDYEQYF. The whole variable domain, remainder taken from reference TRBV5-1 and TRBJ2-7, is KAGVTQTPRYLIKTRGQQVTLSCSPISGHRSVSWYQQTPGQGLQFLFEYFSETQRNKGNFPGRFSGRQFSNSRSEMNVSTLELGDSALYLCASSLSGDYEQYFGPGTRLTVT.

This chain links TRBV30 with TRBJ1-1; a possible D gene is TRBD1 (5 bases). V gave up 7 bases and J gave up 9 bases, with 15 bases separating them. CDR1 is GTSNPN, CDR2 SVGIG, per germline (reference sequence). This CDR3 spans 11 amino acids. CDR3 residues: CASVRGRQAFF. The CDR3 DNA reads TGTGCCTCGGTTCGGGGCCGTCAAGCTTTCTTT.

This rearrangement joins TRBV7-2 to TRBJ2-5; D tentatively fits TRBD1 or TRBD2 (5 bases each). CDR3 length equals 15 residues. Per germline, CDR1 SGHTA and CDR2 FQGNSA. Trimming left V 3 bases short and J 9 bases short, with 20 bases between. As DNA, the CDR3 is TGTGCCAGCAGCTTCCGCGAGGGACGGCCCTGGGCCCAGTACTTC. Translating it yields CASSFREGRPWAQYF.

The rearrangement uses TRBV29-1 and TRBJ2-2; D ambiguous. The CDR3 extends over 10 amino acids. Germline assignment: CDR1 SQVTM and CDR2 ANQGSEA. V lost 7 bases to trimming and J lost 8 bases, with 8 bases between them. CDR3 loop: CSAGWGELFF. CDR3 bases: TGCAGCGCTGGTTGGGGGGAGCTGTTTTTT.

The J gene is TRBJ1-1, the V gene TRBV30, with 7 bases identical to TRBD1. Losses at the gene ends were 0 bases for V and 4 bases for J; bases not matched to a gene: 5. Germline-derived CDR1 and CDR2 are GTSNPN and SVGIG (reference sequence). The CDR3 covers 14 residues. The chain's CDR3 is CAWSVLAGGTEAFF. DNA for the CDR3: TGTGCCTGGAGTGTATTGGCAGGGGGCACTGAAGCTTTCTTT.

In its sample, this clone was seen a few times. The chain employs TRBV11-1 and TRBJ2-6; no clear D. CDR3 length: 15 residues. Trimming pared 5 bases from V and 2 bases from J, leaving 10 bases between. The germline CDR1 and CDR2 sequences are SGHAT and FQDESV (reference sequence). The CDR3 spells CASSARTTGANVLTF. CDR3 DNA: TGTGCCAGCAGCGCCCGTACTACTGGGGCCAACGTCCTGACTTTC.

The chain uses TRBV6-5 and TRBJ1-6; D ambiguous. Between the trimmed V and J ends, which lost 7 bases and 10 bases, there was a span of 14 bases. Germline V gene sequence: CDR1 MNHEY, CDR2 SVGAGI. The CDR3 contains 13 residues. CDR3 coding DNA: TGTGCCAGCACTCAGACGGTAGGATCACCCCTCCACTTT. Translated, it gives CASTQTVGSPLHF.